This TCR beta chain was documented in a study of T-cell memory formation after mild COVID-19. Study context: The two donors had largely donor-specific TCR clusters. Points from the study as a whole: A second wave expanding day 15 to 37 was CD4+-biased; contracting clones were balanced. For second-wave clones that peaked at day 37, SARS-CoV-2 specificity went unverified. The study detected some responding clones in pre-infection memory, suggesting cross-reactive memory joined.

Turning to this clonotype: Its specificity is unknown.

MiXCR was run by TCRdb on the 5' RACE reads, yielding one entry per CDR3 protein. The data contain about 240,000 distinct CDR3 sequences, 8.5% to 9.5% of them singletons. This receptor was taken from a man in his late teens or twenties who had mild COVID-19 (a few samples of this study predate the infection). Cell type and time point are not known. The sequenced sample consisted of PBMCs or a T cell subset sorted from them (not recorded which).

DNA of the CDR3: TGTGCCAGCAGAGATACCGGAATCGGTCTTCACGAGCAGTACTTC. The encoded protein is CASRDTGIGLHEQYF. The V call is TRBV7-9, the J call TRBJ2-7; no firm D call. CDR3 length: 15 amino acids. CDR1 is SEHNR and CDR2 is FQNEAQ in the germline V gene (reference sequence). V lost 6 bases, J lost 5 bases, and 20 bases lay in between.